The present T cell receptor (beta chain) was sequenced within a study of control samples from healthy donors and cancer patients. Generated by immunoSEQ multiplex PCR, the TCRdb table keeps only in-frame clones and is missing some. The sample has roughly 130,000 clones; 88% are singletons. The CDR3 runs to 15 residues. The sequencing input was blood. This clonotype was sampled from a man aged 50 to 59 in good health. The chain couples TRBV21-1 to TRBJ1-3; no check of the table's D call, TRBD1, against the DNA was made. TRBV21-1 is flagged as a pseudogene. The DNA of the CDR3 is TGTGCCAGCAGCAAACGACAGAACTCTGGAAACACCATATATTTT. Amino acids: CASSKRQNSGNTIYF.